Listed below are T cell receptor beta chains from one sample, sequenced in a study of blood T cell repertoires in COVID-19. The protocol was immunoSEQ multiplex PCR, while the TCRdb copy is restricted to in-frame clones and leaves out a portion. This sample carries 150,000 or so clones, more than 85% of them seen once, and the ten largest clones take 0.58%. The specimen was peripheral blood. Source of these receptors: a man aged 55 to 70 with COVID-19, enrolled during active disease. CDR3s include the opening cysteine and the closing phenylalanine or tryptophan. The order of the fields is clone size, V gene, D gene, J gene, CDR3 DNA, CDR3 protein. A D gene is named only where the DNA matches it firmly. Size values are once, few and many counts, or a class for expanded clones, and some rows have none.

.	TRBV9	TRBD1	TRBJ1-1	TGTGCCAGCAGCACCTCGGGACAGGAGAACACTGAAGCTTTCTTT	CASSTSGQENTEAFF
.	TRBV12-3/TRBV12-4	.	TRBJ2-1	TGTGCCAGCACTCCTGAGGGGGTGGGTGAGCAGTTCTTC	CASTPEGVGEQFF
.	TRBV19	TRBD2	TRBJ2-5	TGTGCCAGTAGTTCCCCGGGACTAGCGGGCCCGGGAGGCGAGACCCAGTACTTC	CASSSPGLAGPGGETQYF
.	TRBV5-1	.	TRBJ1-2	TGCGCCAGCAGCCGTGACATGAACTATGGCTACACCTTC	CASSRDMNYGYTF
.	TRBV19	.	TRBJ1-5	TGTGCCAGTACCCTAACAGGGTTGGGCAATCAGCCCCAGCATTTT	CASTLTGLGNQPQHF
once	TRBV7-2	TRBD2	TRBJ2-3	TGTGCCAGCAGCTTAGAACTAGCGCTCACAGATACGCAGTATTTT	CASSLELALTDTQYF
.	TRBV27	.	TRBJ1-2	TGTGCCAACGACCCTACAGGGCGAACTAACTATGGCTACACCTTC	CANDPTGRTNYGYTF
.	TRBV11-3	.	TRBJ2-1	TGTGCCAGCAGCTTAGAAGGAGTCCATGAGCAGTTCTTC	CASSLEGVHEQFF
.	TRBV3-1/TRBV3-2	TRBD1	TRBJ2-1	TGTGCCAGCAGCCAGCCCCTTGGCCGGGACAGGGAGCAGTTCTTC	CASSQPLGRDREQFF
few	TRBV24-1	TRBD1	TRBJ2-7	TGTGCCACCAGTGATCCGGGACAGGGGGGCTACGAGCAGTACTTC	CATSDPGQGGYEQYF
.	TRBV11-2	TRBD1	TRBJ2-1	TGTGCCAGCAGCTTCAGCACAGGGGGCAATGAGCAGTTCTTC	CASSFSTGGNEQFF
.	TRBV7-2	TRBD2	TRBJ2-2	TGTGCCAGCAGCCCCAAGGGGCTAGCGGGAGCCGGGGAGCTGTTTTTT	CASSPKGLAGAGELFF
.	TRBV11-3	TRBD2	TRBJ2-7	TGTGCCAGCAGCCCAGCGGGACTAGCGGACTTTACCTACGAGCAGTACTTC	CASSPAGLADFTYEQYF
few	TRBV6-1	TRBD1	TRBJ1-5	TGTGCCAGCAGTGATCGGGCATGGGTAACAGGGGCGTTGCAGCCCCAGCATTTT	CASSDRAWVTGALQPQHF
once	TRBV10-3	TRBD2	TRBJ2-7	TGTGCCATCAGTGGGCGGGGGACCTACGAGCAGTACTTC	CAISGRGTYEQYF
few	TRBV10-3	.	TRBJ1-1	TGTGCCACCAAGGAGACCTCCCGCCGAACTGAAGCTTTCTTT	CATKETSRRTEAFF
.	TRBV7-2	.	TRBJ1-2	TGTGCCAGCAGCTTAGGGACAGTGCCCTATGGCTACACCTTC	CASSLGTVPYGYTF
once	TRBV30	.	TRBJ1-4	TGTGCCTGGAGAACAGGGCTTGGTGAAAAACTGTTTTTT	CAWRTGLGEKLFF
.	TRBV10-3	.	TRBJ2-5	TGTGCCATCAGTGGGGGGCTGGGGGAGACCCAGTACTTC	CAISGGLGETQYF
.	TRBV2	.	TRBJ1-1	TGTGCCAGCAGTGCCCTGGGGCCTGAAGCTTTCTTT	CASSALGPEAFF
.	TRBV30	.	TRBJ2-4	TGTGCCTGGAACGCCAGGGGTCAAAACATTCAGTACTTC	CAWNARGQNIQYF
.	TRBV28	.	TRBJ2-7	TGTGCCAGCAGCCCCGGTGGGCGCGTTTCCTACGAGCAGTACTTC	CASSPGGRVSYEQYF
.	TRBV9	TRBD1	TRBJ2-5	TGTGCCAGCAGCGCCGGGACAGCTTCCCAAGAGACCCAGTACTTC	CASSAGTASQETQYF
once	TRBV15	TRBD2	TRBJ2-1	TGTGCCACCAGCAGAGATGTGGGGGAGGGGTATTCCGAGCAGTTCTTC	CATSRDVGEGYSEQFF
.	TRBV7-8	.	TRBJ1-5	TGTGCCAGCAGCTTGACAGTTAGCAATCAGCCCCAGCATTTT	CASSLTVSNQPQHF
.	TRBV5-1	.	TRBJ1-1	TGCGCCAGCAGCTTGGAAACAGGGCTGAACACTGAAGCTTTCTTT	CASSLETGLNTEAFF
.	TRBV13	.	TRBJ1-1	TGTGCCACCGGGAGGGGGACTGAAGCTTTCTTT	CATGRGTEAFF
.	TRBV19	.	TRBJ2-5	TGTGCCAGTAGTTCAGGGCCACAACAGTCGTGGGCAGAGACCCAGTACTTC	CASSSGPQQSWAETQYF
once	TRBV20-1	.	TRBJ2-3	TGCAGTGCTAAGCGGACAGATACGCAGTATTTT	CSAKRTDTQYF
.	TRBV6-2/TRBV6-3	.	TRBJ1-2	TGTGCCAGCATCCCAATGAGGAGAGCTAACTATGGCTACACCTTC	CASIPMRRANYGYTF
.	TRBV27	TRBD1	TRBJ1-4	TGTGCCAGCAGTCCCCAGGGACAGGGGACGGAAAAACTGTTTTTT	CASSPQGQGTEKLFF
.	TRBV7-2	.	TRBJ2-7	TGTGCCAGCAGCTTAGGGCCGCTGGCCGAGCAGTACTTC	CASSLGPLAEQYF
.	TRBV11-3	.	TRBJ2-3	TGTGCCAGCAGCTTAGGGGGGCCTAGCACAGATACGCAGTATTTT	CASSLGGPSTDTQYF
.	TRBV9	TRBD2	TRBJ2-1	TGTGCCAGCAGCGTAATAGTGGCTAGCGGGTACAATGAGCAGTTCTTC	CASSVIVASGYNEQFF
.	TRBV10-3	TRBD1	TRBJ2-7	TGTGCCATCAGTGAGTCTCGGACAGGGGGCTACGAGCAGTACTTC	CAISESRTGGYEQYF
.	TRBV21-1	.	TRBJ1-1	TGTGCCAGCAGCAATGACAGATTGAACACTGAAGCTTTCTTT	CASSNDRLNTEAFF
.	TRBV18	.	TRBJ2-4	TGTGCCAGCTCCGCCGGTGAGGCCAAAAACATTCAGTACTTC	CASSAGEAKNIQYF
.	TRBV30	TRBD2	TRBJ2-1	TGTGCCCTGTACGGAAGCGGGAGCTCCGAGCAGTTCTTC	CALYGSGSSEQFF
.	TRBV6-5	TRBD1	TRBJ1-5	TGTGCCAGTTGGGGACAGGGCAATCAGCCCCAGCATTTT	CASWGQGNQPQHF
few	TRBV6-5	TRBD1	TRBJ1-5	TGTGCCAGCAGGAGGACAGGACCTAATCAGCCCCAGCATTTT	CASRRTGPNQPQHF
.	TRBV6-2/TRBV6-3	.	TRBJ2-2	TGTGCCAGCAGTCCCCGAGAAAACACCGGGGAGCTGTTTTTT	CASSPRENTGELFF
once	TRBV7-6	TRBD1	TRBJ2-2	TGTGCCAGCAGCGCCCGACAGGGGGTGAGCACCGGGGAGCTGTTTTTT	CASSARQGVSTGELFF
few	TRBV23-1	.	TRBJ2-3	TGCGCCAGCAGTCAGCCTCAAAAGGGGCAGGCCGTCGCAGATACGCAGTATTTT	CASSQPQKGQAVADTQYF
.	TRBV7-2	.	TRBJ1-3	TGTGCCAGCACCCTGACGGGGAGCTCTGGAAACACCATATATTTT	CASTLTGSSGNTIYF
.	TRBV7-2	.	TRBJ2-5	TGTGCCAGCAGCACCTGGGCCCAAGAGACCCAGTACTTC	CASSTWAQETQYF
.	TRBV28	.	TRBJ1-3	TGTGCCAGCGGACGACAGGCAGAAGCTGGAAACACCATATATTTT	CASGRQAEAGNTIYF
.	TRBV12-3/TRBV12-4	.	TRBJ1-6	TGTGCCAGCAGTCTACAGGGTAATTCACCCCTCCACTTT	CASSLQGNSPLHF
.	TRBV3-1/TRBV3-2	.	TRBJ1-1	TGTGCCAGCAGCCAAGAGTCAGGGGAAACTGAAGCTTTCTTT	CASSQESGETEAFF
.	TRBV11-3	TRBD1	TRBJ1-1	TGTGCCAGCAGGAGCCGACAGGGAGAGGGGGAAGCTTTCTTT	CASRSRQGEGEAFF
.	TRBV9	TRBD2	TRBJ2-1	TGTGCCAGCAGCCGCCAGCGGGAGGCGGCAAATGAGCAGTTCTTC	CASSRQREAANEQFF
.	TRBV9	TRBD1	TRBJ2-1	TGTGCCAGCAGTGCAGACAGGGGCGCCTACAATGAGCAGTTCTTC	CASSADRGAYNEQFF
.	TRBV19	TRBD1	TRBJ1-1	TGTGCCAGTTCCGGGACAGGCCGCGGAGGAGCTGAAGCTTTCTTT	CASSGTGRGGAEAFF
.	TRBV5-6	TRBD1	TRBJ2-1	TGTGCCAGCAGCTTGGGGGACAGACGAAACCTTGAGCAGTTCTTC	CASSLGDRRNLEQFF